This T cell receptor beta chain stems from a study of cytomegalovirus exposure and HLA in healthy donors. A note on this clone: As yet, its antigen is unknown.

Study-level results: The likely explanation for a cluster of highly shared sequence variants was sequencing artifact.

The CDR3 consists of 15 residues. V was clipped by 4 bases and J by 9 bases; unmatched bases: 7. In germline, CDR1 is LNHDA, CDR2 SQIVND (reference sequence). The PCR ran on 60 Vbeta and 13 Jbeta primers. Repertoires were generated with immunoSEQ multiplex PCR, while TCRdb's copy carries only in-frame clones and drops some. Here the sample spans 150,000 to 200,000 clones, approximately 80% being singletons. This chain joins TRBV19 and TRBJ2-2; 11 bases agree with TRBD2. Material: PBMCs. This receptor was obtained from a boy aged 2 to 10 in good health and CMV-seronegative. CDR3 DNA sequence: TGTGCCAGTAGTACCGGACTAGCGGGCTGGCGGGAGCTGTTTTTT. Translation gives CASSTGLAGWRELFF.